This passage covers 18 T cell receptor beta chains from one sample sequenced in a study of cytomegalovirus exposure and HLA in healthy donors. The PCR ran on 60 Vbeta and 13 Jbeta primers. Measured with immunoSEQ multiplex PCR; TCRdb has only the in-frame clones, and not every one. This repertoire shows about 160,000 clones, 75% to 90% found once; its top ten account for around 0.91%. Sequencing was done on a sample of PBMCs. These receptors originate from a girl aged 2-10 years in good health and CMV-seropositive.

The rearrangement joins TRBV11-3 to TRBJ2-7; 10 nucleotides agree with TRBD2. J was trimmed by 4 bases and V by 2 bases; bases with no gene match: 11. CDR1 SGHNT and CDR2 YENEEA come from the germline V gene. The CDR3 loop spans 17 amino acids. CDR3 sequence: CASSLPKREGLEYEQYF. The DNA for the CDR3 is TGTGCCAGCAGCTTACCCAAGCGGGAGGGCCTGGAATACGAGCAGTACTTC.

J is TRBJ2-3 and V is TRBV18, with 16 nucleotides matching TRBD2. From germline, CDR1 is KGHSH and CDR2 LQKENI. With 1 base clipped from V and 4 bases from J, the junction kept 2 bases outside the gene matches. This CDR3 region has 17 residues. The CDR3 DNA follows: TGTGCCAGCTCACCACGGGGACTAGCGGGAGGGCCAGATACGCAGTATTTT. It encodes CASSPRGLAGGPDTQYF.

The V call is TRBV30, the J call TRBJ1-1; D perhaps matches TRBD1 (5 bases). V was pared by 0 bases and J by 4 bases, with 12 bases between. Germline V gene lookup returns CDR1 GTSNPN and CDR2 SVGIG (reference sequence). The CDR3 totals 14 residues. The CDR3 loop reads CAWSVLGGSTEAFF. CDR3 DNA sequence: TGTGCCTGGAGTGTTTTGGGGGGGAGCACTGAAGCTTTCTTT.

This sequence joins TRBV6-1 and TRBJ2-3, with TRBD2 matching over 12 bases. V gave up 6 bases and J gave up 5 bases; unmatched junction bases: 6. Germline lookup yields CDR1 MNHNS and CDR2 SASEGT. This CDR3 contains 15 residues. In DNA form, the CDR3 reads TGTGCCAGCAGGACTAGCGGGAGATATAGAGATACGCAGTATTTT. Its protein is CASRTSGRYRDTQYF.

The chain uses TRBV7-9 and TRBJ2-2; TRBD1 aligns across 9 bases. The trim removed 4 bases at V and 3 bases at J, leaving 6 bases unmatched. Germline loops: CDR1 SEHNR, CDR2 FQNEAQ (reference sequence). This CDR3 is 16 amino acids long. CDR3 region: CASSSTGGWDTGELFF. For the CDR3, the DNA is TGTGCCAGCAGCTCCACAGGGGGCTGGGACACCGGGGAGCTGTTTTTT.

There are a few counts of this clone. This rearrangement joins TRBV10-3 to TRBJ1-1, with TRBD1 as a possible D gene (6 bases). This CDR3 contains 15 residues. CDR1 ENHRY and CDR2 SYGVKD come from the germline V gene. With 0 bases removed from V and 6 bases from J, the gap between germline ends came to 14 bases. CDR3 nucleotide sequence: TGTGCCATCAGTGAGTCGGGTCCAGGGGTCGCTGAAGCTTTCTTT. Its protein is CAISESGPGVAEAFF.

V is TRBV5-1 and J is TRBJ2-3; possible D gene TRBD1, 5 bases. CDR3 length: 13 residues. CDR1 is SGHRS and CDR2 is YFSETQ in the germline V gene. V was trimmed by 0 bases and J by 15 bases, leaving 17 bases between them. The CDR3 spells CASSLGETDVQYF. The CDR3 DNA follows: TGCGCCAGCAGCTTGGGAGAGACAGACGTACAATATTTT.

The chain carries TRBV30 and TRBJ1-4; 12 bases match TRBD1. The CDR3 covers 16 residues. Germline V lookup: CDR1 GTSNPN, CDR2 SVGIG (reference sequence). Losses at the gene ends were 7 bases for V and 3 bases for J; bases not matched to a gene: 9. The CDR3 DNA reads TGTGCCTCCGGGACAGGGGGCGCGGGGGCTAATGAAAAACTGTTTTTT. Amino acid sequence: CASGTGGAGANEKLFF.

This chain uses TRBV27 with TRBJ1-5, with 12 positions matching TRBD1. The CDR3 has 15 amino acids. Trimming at V came to 6 bases and at J to 6 bases, leaving 6 bases not matched to a gene. CDR1 MNHEY and CDR2 SMNVEV come from the germline V gene (reference sequence). For the CDR3, the DNA is TGTGCCAGCAGATCCGGGACAGGGGGCAGTCAGCCCCAGCATTTT. Translating gives CASRSGTGGSQPQHF.

V usage is TRBV28 and J usage is TRBJ2-7; 7 positions match TRBD1. The CDR3 runs to 15 residues. Germline-derived CDR1 and CDR2 are MDHEN and SYDVKM. V trimming: 5 bases; J trimming: 7 bases; junction bases outside the gene matches: 14. Written as DNA, the CDR3 is TGTGCCAGCAGTATCGGACAGGAGGAATATGGTGAGCAGTACTTC. Its translation: CASSIGQEEYGEQYF.

V and J are TRBV29-1 and TRBJ1-4; maybe TRBD1 (6 bases). CDR3 length: 13 amino acids. V was trimmed by 5 bases and J by 4 bases, leaving 11 bases between them. Looked up from germline, CDR1 is SQVTM and CDR2 is ANQGSEA. CDR3 coding DNA: TGCAGCGTTCAGGGGAATGGTAATGAAAAACTGTTTTTT. This encodes CSVQGNGNEKLFF.

This chain uses TRBV5-4 with TRBJ1-1; D is uncertain. V lost 3 bases and J lost 0, with 9 bases in between. The V gene's germline CDR1 is SGHNT and CDR2 YYREEE (reference sequence). This CDR3 spans 14 amino acids. This CDR3 is CASSSYDMNTEAFF. CDR3 DNA sequence: TGTGCCAGCAGCTCGTACGACATGAACACTGAAGCTTTCTTT.

The chain couples TRBV5-1 to TRBJ2-6; 7 bases map to TRBD1. Germline V CDR1 and CDR2: SGHRS, YFSETQ. CDR3 length: 15 residues. Losses at the gene ends were 5 bases for V and 2 bases for J; bases not matched to a gene: 4. The CDR3 region has the DNA TGCGCCAGCAGACAGGGGACCACTGGGGCCAACGTCCTGACTTTC. Amino acid sequence: CASRQGTTGANVLTF.

This clone was observed once. V gene TRBV28 combines with J gene TRBJ2-3, with 11 nucleotides matching TRBD2. The J segment lost 6 bases and the V segment lost 1 base, leaving 6 bases of the junction unmatched. The germline CDR1 and CDR2 sequences are MDHEN and SYDVKM. CDR3 size: 16 residues. The CDR3 sequence is CASSLLGSGRADTQYF. The CDR3 region has the DNA TGTGCCAGCAGTTTATTAGGTAGCGGGAGGGCTGATACGCAGTATTTT.

The DNA of the CDR3 is TGTGCCAGCAGTCTGGGGACAGGCGCCTCCACTGAAGCTTTCTTT. Residues: CASSLGTGASTEAFF. V gene TRBV27 combines with J gene TRBJ1-1; 8 bases agree with TRBD1. V dropped 5 bases and J dropped 4; count of bases not matched to a gene: 9. The germline gives CDR1 MNHEY, CDR2 SMNVEV (reference sequence). The CDR3 loop spans 15 amino acids.

The sample holds one count of this clone. The gene calls are TRBV5-4 and TRBJ2-1, with TRBD2 matching 10 bases. The CDR3 runs to 15 residues. Per germline, CDR1 SGHNT and CDR2 YYREEE (reference sequence). Trimming took 2 bases from V and 8 from J; bases not matched to a gene: 7. This CDR3 reads CASSLSSGSPDEQFF. The CDR3, as DNA: TGTGCCAGCAGCTTATCTAGCGGGAGCCCCGATGAGCAGTTCTTC. The variable domain in full, with the rest retrieved from reference TRBV5-4 and TRBJ2-1, is ETGVTQSPTHLIKTRGQQVTLRCSSQSGHNTVSWYQQALGQGPQFIFQYYREEENGRGNFPPRFSGLQFPNYSSELNVNALELDDSALYLCASSLSSGSPDEQFFGPGTRLTVL.

V is TRBV4-1 and J is TRBJ1-5; unclear D gene. The CDR3 consists of 14 residues. V was trimmed by 0 bases and J by 4 bases, leaving 7 bases between them. Germline V gives CDR1 MGHRA, CDR2 YSYEKL. The CDR3 here is CASSQDKLNQPQHF. For the CDR3, the DNA is TGCGCCAGCAGCCAAGATAAATTGAATCAGCCCCAGCATTTT.

The chain has TRBV27 and TRBJ2-1, with D perhaps TRBD2 (5 bases). The CDR3 loop spans 13 amino acids. The germline V and J ends were trimmed by 6 bases and 4 bases, with 10 bases remaining between them. Germline values: CDR1 MNHEY, CDR2 SMNVEV (reference sequence). The CDR3 loop is CASRRRSYNEQFF. The CDR3 DNA reads TGTGCCAGCAGACGGAGGTCGTACAATGAGCAGTTCTTC.